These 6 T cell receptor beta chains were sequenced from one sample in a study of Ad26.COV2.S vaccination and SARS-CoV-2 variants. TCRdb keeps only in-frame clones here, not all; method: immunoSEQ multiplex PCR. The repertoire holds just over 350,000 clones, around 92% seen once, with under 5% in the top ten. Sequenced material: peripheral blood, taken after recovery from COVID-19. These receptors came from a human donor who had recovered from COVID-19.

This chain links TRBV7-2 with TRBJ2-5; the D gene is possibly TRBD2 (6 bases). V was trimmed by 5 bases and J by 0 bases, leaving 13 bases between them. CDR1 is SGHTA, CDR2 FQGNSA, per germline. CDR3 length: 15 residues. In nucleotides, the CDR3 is TGTGCCAGCAGCACTACTAGCCGAAACCAAGAGACCCAGTACTTC. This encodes CASSTTSRNQETQYF.

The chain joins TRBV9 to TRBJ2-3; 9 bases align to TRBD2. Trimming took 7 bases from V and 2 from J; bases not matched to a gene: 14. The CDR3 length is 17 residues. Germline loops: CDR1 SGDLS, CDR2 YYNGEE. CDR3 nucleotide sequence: TGTGCCAGCTCGCCGAGGACTAGCGCAGAATACACAGATACGCAGTATTTT. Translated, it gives CASSPRTSAEYTDTQYF.

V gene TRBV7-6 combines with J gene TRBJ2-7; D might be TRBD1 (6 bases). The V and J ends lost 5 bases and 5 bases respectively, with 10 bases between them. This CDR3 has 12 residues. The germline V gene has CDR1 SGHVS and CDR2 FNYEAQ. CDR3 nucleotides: TGTGCCAGCAGCCCACAGGGAGACGAGCAGTACTTC. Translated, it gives CASSPQGDEQYF.

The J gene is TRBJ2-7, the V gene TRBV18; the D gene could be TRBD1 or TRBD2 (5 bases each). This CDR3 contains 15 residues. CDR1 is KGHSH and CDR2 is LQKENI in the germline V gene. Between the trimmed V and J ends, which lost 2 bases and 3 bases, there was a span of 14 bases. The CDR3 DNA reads TGTGCCAGCTCACCATCCGGGACGGGGTACTACGAGCAGTACTTC. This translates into CASSPSGTGYYEQYF.

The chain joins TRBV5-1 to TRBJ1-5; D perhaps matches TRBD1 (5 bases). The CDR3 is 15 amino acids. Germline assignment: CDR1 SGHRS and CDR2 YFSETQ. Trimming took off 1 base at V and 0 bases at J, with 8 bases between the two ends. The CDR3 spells CASSLRGDSNQPQHF. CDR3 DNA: TGCGCCAGCAGCTTGAGGGGTGATAGCAATCAGCCCCAGCATTTT.

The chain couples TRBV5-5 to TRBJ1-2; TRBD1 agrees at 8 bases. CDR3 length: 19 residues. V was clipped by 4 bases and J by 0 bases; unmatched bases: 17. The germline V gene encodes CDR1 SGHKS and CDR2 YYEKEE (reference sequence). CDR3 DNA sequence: TGTGCCAGCAGCAAGCTCGTCTTGGACAGGGTGGGCGCTAACTATGGCTACACCTTC. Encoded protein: CASSKLVLDRVGANYGYTF. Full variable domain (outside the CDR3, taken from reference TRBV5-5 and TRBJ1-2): DAGVTQSPTHLIKTRGQQVTLRCSPISGHKSVSWYQQVLGQGPQFIFQYYEKEERGRGNFPDRFSARQFPNYSSELNVNALLLGDSALYLCASSKLVLDRVGANYGYTFGSGTRLTVV.